This TCR beta chain is from a study of vaccination effects on CD4 cells after COVID-19 (dated by TCRdb to the early 2020s). Notes on the research overall: To identify antigen-specific CD4+ T cell clonotypes by their expansion, the ViraFEST assay first stimulated PBMC with viral peptide pools and then applied TCR sequencing. SARS-CoV-2 spike-specific CD4+ TCR repertoires were compared before and after mRNA vaccination in COVID-19 convalescent patients and in infection-naive vaccine recipients. Cultures from other donors in the study were sequenced using the Oncomine TCR Beta short-read assay on an Illumina iSeq 100. Altogether, roughly 10 COVID-19 convalescent patients and a few SARS-CoV-2-naive healthy vaccine recipients made up the full study. Two doses of either the BNT162b2 or the mRNA-1273 mRNA SARS-CoV-2 vaccine were administered to participants. Each well held two million PBMC cultured in IMDM containing about 5.5% human AB serum, 9 to 10 IU/ml IL-2 and gentamicin, along with roughly 10 ug/ml peptides. Pre-vaccine samples from two convalescent patients were drawn 16 days and one week before the first dose, 142 and 148 days after COVID-19 diagnosis. Beyond this particular receptor, the publication reports: Among convalescent patients, the spike-reactive repertoire after vaccination was made up mainly of new vaccine-induced clones that were largely distinct from the clones induced by infection. The study was limited by a small number of convalescent patients, and early post-infection timepoints were lacking. Both infection-induced and vaccine-induced clones contracted markedly at late post-vaccination timepoints, which is consistent with waning T cell responses.

Library preparation was by the immunoSEQ multiplex PCR assay. TCR beta CDR3 sequencing was performed on DNA from the cultured, isolated CD4+ T cells. As for the original processing: The analysis removed non-productive TCR sequences, trimmed reads to the CDR3 region, and retained only CDR3s that were 7 or more amino acids long. Antigen-specific clonotypes were identified using the MANAFEST web app by comparison of expansion in peptide wells against reference cultures. For clones to be considered positive, expansion at FDR<0.05 versus reference and all other wells, an odds ratio above 5, and a frequency above 0.1% in two replicate wells were required. A clonotype was defined as cross-reactive if the clonotype was significantly expanded both in SARS-CoV-2 spike wells and in at least one common cold coronavirus spike condition. CDR3 similarity was assessed by Levenshtein distance with the stringdist R package, and unrooted trees were built with ape in R 3.6.1. Held by TCRdb, this immuneACCESS table contains in-frame sequences only and omits some clones. Under half of the omission traces to an unresolved V gene where checked; the cause of the rest is unknown. V and J calls and clone size come straight from that table; D and trimming were deduced from the DNA. In this sample the table shows some 63,000 clones, 65% to 75% of which occur a single time. The ten largest clones represent under 30% of the sample.

After approximately 11 days of culture, CD4+ T cells were isolated with the EasySep CD4+ T cell isolation kit. Convalescent patients had PCR-confirmed SARS-CoV-2 infection between March and December 2020, before Alpha, Beta and Delta variants emerged in the United States. On days 3 and 7, half of the culture medium was replaced with fresh IL-2-containing medium. Unless otherwise noted, each peptide stimulation condition was cultured in triplicate wells. PBMC were separated from whole blood using Ficoll-Paque Plus gradient centrifugation and were then either cryopreserved at -140C or used fresh. The QIAamp micro DNA kit was used to extract genomic DNA from the cultured CD4+ T cells. On this clone itself: The clone's antigen remains unknown. No per-base quality is available; no much larger clone lies one base away.

The sample was CD4+ T cells from PBMCs cultured without peptide, taken before COVID-19 vaccination. The receptor was derived from a human donor who had a prior SARS-CoV-2 infection.

The nucleotide sequence is TGTGCCAGCAGTGACGACAGGGGCACTGAAGCTTTCTTT. Translation gives CASSDDRGTEAFF. The chain couples TRBV6-2 or TRBV6-3 to TRBJ1-1; 8 central bases correspond to TRBD1. The CDR3 sequence holds 13 residues, the cysteine and phenylalanine included. The entry retains the CDR3 DNA only, 39 bases that are in frame from base 1. Germline trimming amounts to 5 bases on V and 4 bases on J, with 3 as the count of junction bases outside the gene matches. From the germline V gene, CDR1 is MNHEY and CDR2 is SVGEGT.